Included here is one T cell receptor beta chain sequence, with context. No antigen is known for it. In germline, CDR1 is LNHDA, CDR2 SQIVND (reference sequence). Trimming took 3 bases from V and 9 from J, leaving 11 bases between them. The CDR3 is made up of 12 amino acids. This entry comes from a study of cytomegalovirus exposure and HLA in healthy donors. Overall study findings and caveats: Presence/absence analyses assumed roughly uniform sequencing depth across donors, which may not hold.

The primer mix had 60 Vbeta and 13 Jbeta primers. The protocol was immunoSEQ multiplex PCR, while the TCRdb copy is restricted to in-frame clones and leaves out a portion. The sample lists 200,000 to 250,000 clones; around 73% were seen once. The chain joins TRBV19 to TRBJ1-1; D is uncertain. The sequenced material came from PBMCs. This receptor was obtained from a male donor in good health and CMV-seronegative. In DNA, the CDR3 is TGTGCCAGTAGTATGGTGTCGGGAAAAGCTTTCTTT. As protein: CASSMVSGKAFF. Full variable domain (rest looked up from reference TRBV19 and TRBJ1-1): DGGITQSPKYLFRKEGQNVTLSCEQNLNHDAMYWYRQDPGQGLRLIYYSQIVNDFQKGDIAEGYSVSREKKESFPLTVTSAQKNPTAFYLCASSMVSGKAFFGQGTRLTVV.